Each of the 4 T cell receptor beta chains below was sequenced from the same sample in a study of blood T cell repertoires in COVID-19 (dated by TCRdb to 2020 to 2022). The library was prepared using the immunoSEQ multiplex PCR assay. Entries here come from immuneACCESS through TCRdb and include only in-frame sequences with V and J called. Some clones fail to appear in such tables; in the studies checked, an unresolved V gene covers under half of the shortfall, and the cause of the remainder is unknown. The sample data list 250,000 to 400,000 clones, and 85% to 90% of these were observed just once. The top ten clones comprise roughly 2.8% of the sample. Sequencing input: peripheral blood. These receptor sequences come from a woman aged 25 to 39 with COVID-19, enrolled during active disease.

This clone was found a few times. J is TRBJ1-1 and V is TRBV5-1; 9 bases are a match to TRBD1. Germline values: CDR1 SGHRS, CDR2 YFSETQ. The CDR3 sequence is 14 residues long. Trimming removed 0 bases from V and 6 bases from J; junction bases left unmatched: 3. CDR3: CASSLGRTGAEAFF. CDR3 sequence (DNA): TGCGCCAGCAGCTTGGGCCGGACAGGGGCTGAAGCTTTCTTT.

This chain links TRBV5-1 with TRBJ1-6; D possibly corresponds to TRBD1 (5 bases). V gave up 6 bases and J gave up 5 bases, with 12 bases separating them. The CDR3 has 14 residues. The germline CDR1 and CDR2 sequences are SGHRS and YFSETQ. The CDR3 sequence is CASNSGQNNSPLHF. The CDR3 DNA reads TGCGCCAGCAACTCAGGGCAGAATAATTCACCCCTCCACTTT.

The J gene is TRBJ1-4, the V gene TRBV19; D is perhaps TRBD1 (6 bases). V was pared by 5 bases and J by 2 bases, with 15 bases between. Per the germline V gene, CDR1 is LNHDA and CDR2 is SQIVND (reference sequence). This CDR3 is 16 amino acids long. The CDR3: CASSALQGPTNEKLFF. In nucleotides, the CDR3 is TGTGCCAGTAGTGCTTTACAGGGACCGACTAATGAAAAACTGTTTTTT.

The genes are TRBV5-6 and TRBJ2-7, with 12 nucleotides matching TRBD2. The junction had 4 bases not matched to a gene; V was cut back by 3 bases and J by 3 bases. The CDR3 totals 15 residues. Germline V gives CDR1 SGHDT, CDR2 YYEEEE. The CDR3 region has the DNA TGTGCCAGCAGCTCGACTAGCGGGGGAGGCTACGAGCAGTACTTC. As protein: CASSSTSGGGYEQYF. The full variable domain, completed using reference TRBV5-6 and TRBJ2-7, is DAGVTQSPTHLIKTRGQQVTLRCSPKSGHDTVSWYQQALGQGPQFIFQYYEEEERQRGNFPDRFSGHQFPNYSSELNVNALLLGDSALYLCASSSTSGGGYEQYFGPGTRLTVT.